The 19 T cell receptor beta chains given below trace back to one sample, sequenced in a study of regulatory T cells in long-lasting Graves disease. CDR3 regions were amplified by Arm-PCR using iRepertoire HTBI primers to build TCR beta libraries. In TCRdb, the multiplex PCR reads were re-called with MiXCR into one record per CDR3 protein. The data hold 600,000 to 800,000 distinct CDR3 sequences, with around 30% observed a single time. Time point in this sample: persistent/refractory GD, antithyroid drugs over 5 years with positive TRAb. RNA from PBMCs was the source of the TCR library. The sample in question was peripheral blood mononuclear cells (PBMCs), obtained when the disease was refractory, from a patient treated with antithyroid drugs. The receptors shown here come from a female donor with Graves disease.

The rearrangement uses TRBV7-3 and TRBJ1-1; TRBD1 is a possible D gene (5 bases). The CDR3 runs 13 residues. The germline V gene has CDR1 SGHTA and CDR2 FQGTGA. The ends were cut back, 5 bases at V and 3 bases at J, with 10 bases in the middle. CDR3 in amino acids: CASSPSQDTEAFF. In DNA, the CDR3 is TGTGCCAGCAGCCCGTCACAGGACACTGAAGCTTTCTTT.

The chain is built from TRBV19 and TRBJ1-3, with D uncertain. V dropped 5 bases and J dropped 1 base, with 12 bases sitting between them. The CDR3 totals 15 residues. Per germline, CDR1 LNHDA and CDR2 SQIVND (reference sequence). The CDR3 here is CASSLTRDSGNTIYF. The CDR3 DNA follows: TGTGCCAGTAGTCTGACGAGGGATTCTGGAAACACCATATATTTT.

The chain has TRBV7-9 and TRBJ1-1; the match to TRBD1 covers 7 bases. Germline V gene data show CDR1 as SEHNR and CDR2 as FQNEAQ (reference sequence). Trimming took 2 bases from V and 4 from J; bases not matched to a gene: 4. This CDR3 contains 14 residues. CDR3 in amino acids: CASSLLAGGTEAFF. In nucleotides, the CDR3 is TGTGCCAGCAGCTTACTGGCAGGGGGCACTGAAGCTTTCTTT.

This sequence joins TRBV11-2 and TRBJ1-4; D unresolved. Germline values: CDR1 SGHAT, CDR2 FQNNGV. The germline V and J ends were trimmed by 4 bases and 3 bases, with 18 bases remaining between them. The CDR3 extends over 17 amino acids. Here the CDR3 reads CASSSGLVAFANEKLFF. In DNA form, the CDR3 reads TGTGCCAGCAGCTCCGGTCTTGTAGCCTTCGCTAATGAAAAACTGTTTTTT.

This chain links TRBV5-1 with TRBJ1-1, with a weak D call TRBD1 (5 bases). The CDR3 contains 15 residues. Germline V gene data show CDR1 as SGHRS and CDR2 as YFSETQ. Trimming took off 2 bases at V and 5 bases at J, with 16 bases between the two ends. The CDR3 nucleotides read TGCGCCAGCAGCTTAAAACAGGCGGGGGGGACTGAAGCTTTCTTT. Translating gives CASSLKQAGGTEAFF.

The DNA of the CDR3 is TGTGCCATCAGTGAGTCAAGGCTTAGCTTGGGAGAGACCCAGTACTTC. Protein sequence: CAISESRLSLGETQYF. The chain combines TRBV10-3 with TRBJ2-5; D unresolved. The CDR3 extends over 16 amino acids. Germline CDR1 is ENHRY and CDR2 is SYGVKD. Between the trimmed V and J ends, which lost 0 bases and 4 bases, there was a span of 15 bases.

The chain couples TRBV20-1 to TRBJ1-4; D is uncertain. CDR3 size: 12 residues. Germline V gene lookup returns CDR1 DFQATT and CDR2 SNEGSKA (reference sequence). V was trimmed by 1 base and J by 6 bases, leaving 6 bases between them. The CDR3 DNA reads as TGCAGTGCTAGAGGTCCGGATGAAAAACTGTTTTTT. Translation: CSARGPDEKLFF.

The gene calls are TRBV30 and TRBJ1-5; 7 nucleotides match TRBD1. The CDR3 totals 15 residues. The germline CDR1 and CDR2 sequences are GTSNPN and SVGIG (reference sequence). Unmatched junction bases numbered 11, after V lost 0 bases and J lost 9 bases. The chain's CDR3 is CAWSVKGALLLPQHF. CDR3 nucleotide sequence: TGTGCCTGGAGTGTAAAGGGGGCGCTTTTGTTGCCCCAGCATTTT.

CDR3 protein: CASSPLRLETQYF. The CDR3 bases are TGTGCCAGCAGCCCCCTGAGGCTGGAGACCCAGTACTTC. The chain joins TRBV3-1 to TRBJ2-5; no definite D call. The CDR3 consists of 13 residues. Germline V CDR1 and CDR2: LGHDT, YNNKEL (reference sequence). The V gene lost 4 bases and the J gene lost 5 bases, with 11 bases spanning the gap.

The genes are TRBV5-6 and TRBJ1-5, with TRBD1 as a possible D gene (5 bases). Per germline, CDR1 SGHDT and CDR2 YYEEEE. V gave up 1 base and J gave up 6 bases, with 26 bases separating them. The CDR3 extends over 19 amino acids. The CDR3 loop reads CASSLLFTRVVERSQPQHF. The CDR3 DNA reads as TGTGCCAGCAGCTTGTTATTTACCAGGGTTGTAGAGAGAAGTCAGCCCCAGCATTTT.

The chain uses TRBV20-1 and TRBJ1-1; perhaps TRBD1 as D (5 bases). This CDR3 contains 15 residues. The germline CDR1 and CDR2 sequences are DFQATT and SNEGSKA (reference sequence). V was cut by 6 bases and J by 2 bases, with 19 bases left in between. CDR3 region: CSAVSRGTLNTEAFF. The DNA for the CDR3 is TGCAGTGCAGTTTCGAGGGGTACCCTTAACACTGAAGCTTTCTTT.

In its sample, this clonotype was seen a few times. This chain connects TRBV12-3 or TRBV12-4 to TRBJ2-7; TRBD2 agrees at 7 bases. CDR3 size: 13 residues. J lost 6 bases, V lost 3 bases, and 5 bases had no gene match. CDR3: CASSLLREGEQYF. The CDR3 coding sequence is TGTGCCAGCAGTTTGCTCAGGGAGGGCGAGCAGTACTTC.

Concerning this clonotype: Given a much more abundant clone one base away, this may be a read error. The chain carries TRBV12-3 or TRBV12-4 and TRBJ1-2; possibly TRBD1 for D (6 bases). This CDR3 comprises 14 residues. Here the CDR3 reads CASGTTTLNCGYTF. The DNA of the CDR3 is TGTGCCAGCGGGACAACGACGCTTAACTGTGGCTACACCTTC.

This clonotype was observed a few times. This chain uses TRBV18 with TRBJ1-1; D is unresolved. Germline CDR1 KGHSH, CDR2 LQKENI. V lost 0 bases and J 6 bases, leaving 8 bases between the germline ends. The CDR3 is 13 amino acids. The CDR3 protein is CASSPPPGAEAFF. Here the CDR3 DNA reads TGTGCCAGCTCACCACCGCCTGGCGCTGAAGCTTTCTTT.

The chain recombines TRBV7-9 with TRBJ1-1, with D perhaps TRBD1 (5 bases). The germline V and J ends were trimmed by 5 bases and 4 bases, with 17 bases remaining between them. This CDR3 is 15 amino acids long. CDR1 and CDR2 (germline): SEHNR, FQNEAQ (reference sequence). CDR3 nucleotides: TGTGCCAGCAGCGTAGAGTTGCGGGGGGGCACTGAAGCTTTCTTT. Protein: CASSVELRGGTEAFF.

This clonotype was counted only a few times. The chain is built from TRBV6-1 and TRBJ1-2, with 8 bases lining up with TRBD1. The length of the CDR3 is 15 residues. Germline loops: CDR1 MNHNS, CDR2 SASEGT. J gave up 3 bases and V 2 bases, and 5 bases lay outside the gene matches. The CDR3 here is CASSEPQGADYGYTF. The CDR3 DNA reads as TGTGCCAGCAGTGAACCCCAGGGGGCTGACTATGGCTACACCTTC.

The genes are TRBV19 and TRBJ1-2; D is unresolved. Germline CDR1 is LNHDA and CDR2 is SQIVND (reference sequence). V lost 3 bases, J lost 4 bases, and 6 bases lay in between. The CDR3 has 12 amino acids. The CDR3 DNA follows: TGTGCCAGTAGTATCTGGGGCTATGGCTACACCTTC. Translation gives CASSIWGYGYTF.

This clonotype was counted once. V gene TRBV20-1 combines with J gene TRBJ1-2; the match to TRBD1 covers 9 bases. Germline CDR1 reads DFQATT; CDR2 reads SNEGSKA (reference sequence). V dropped 3 bases and J dropped 8; count of bases not matched to a gene: 10. This CDR3 region has 14 residues. The CDR3 nucleotides are TGCAGTGCTAGTGAGACAGGGGGTTTGGGGGGCTACACCTTC. This encodes CSASETGGLGGYTF.

This rearrangement joins TRBV25-1 to TRBJ2-7, with 10 bases aligning to TRBD1. This CDR3 region has 16 residues. The V gene end was trimmed by 3 bases and the J gene end by 2 bases; junction bases not matched to a gene: 7. Looked up from germline, CDR1 is MGHDK and CDR2 is SYGVNS. CDR3 sequence: CASSDPGQGSPYEQYF. In nucleotides, the CDR3 is TGTGCCAGCAGTGACCCGGGACAGGGGAGCCCCTACGAGCAGTACTTC.